A selection of T cell receptor beta chains follows, all from one sample in a study of blood T cell repertoires in COVID-19. Clones were read by immunoSEQ multiplex PCR, and TCRdb kept only the in-frame ones, dropping some. The data hold more than 60,000 clones, with 70% to 85% observed a single time. The sequenced sample was peripheral blood. These receptors were taken from a man aged 50-59 years with COVID-19, enrolled during active disease. The CDR3 runs from the conserved cysteine through the conserved F or W. The D gene is left open where the match is weak. Not all rows give a size; the values are once, few, many and, for expanded clones, a class.

cdr3_nt,cdr3_aa,d_call,clone_size,j_call,v_call
TGTGCCAGCAGTTACGAGGGGGGGCTACGAGAGCAGTACTTC,CASSYEGGLREQYF,NA,NA,TRBJ2-7,TRBV6-5
TGTGCCAGCAGCCAATTCAGGGAAACTGAAGCTTTCTTT,CASSQFRETEAFF,NA,NA,TRBJ1-1,TRBV3-1/TRBV3-2
TGTGCCAGCAGATTACAGGGGTCCGGGAGCTACGAGCAGTACTTC,CASRLQGSGSYEQYF,NA,NA,TRBJ2-7,TRBV6-5
TGTGCCAGTAGTATAAGTTGGGGAGGCAATTCACCCCTCCACTTT,CASSISWGGNSPLHF,NA,NA,TRBJ1-6,TRBV19
TGTGCCAGCAGTCGGTCAGGGACTGGAAACACCATATATTTT,CASSRSGTGNTIYF,NA,NA,TRBJ1-3,TRBV6-5
TGTGCCAGCAGCGCGGGAGAGACCCAGTACTTC,CASSAGETQYF,NA,NA,TRBJ2-5,TRBV11-2
TGCGCCAGCAGCCAAGATACCCGGGGAGTTGGAAACACCATATATTTT,CASSQDTRGVGNTIYF,NA,NA,TRBJ1-3,TRBV4-3
TGTGCCAGCAGTTACGAGAATCAGCCCCAGCATTTT,CASSYENQPQHF,NA,NA,TRBJ1-5,TRBV6-6
TGTGCTAGTGGTCCCGCTAGGGTAGCGGGGGGGGCCACCGGGGAGCTGTTTTTT,CASGPARVAGGATGELFF,TRBD2,NA,TRBJ2-2,TRBV12-5
TGTGCCAGCAGTTACAGGACAGGGTTTAATGGCTACACCTTC,CASSYRTGFNGYTF,TRBD1,NA,TRBJ1-2,TRBV6-5
TGCGCCAGCAGTGAGGGCAGGCCCCAGGGCACTGAAGCTTTCTTT,CASSEGRPQGTEAFF,NA,once,TRBJ1-1,TRBV10-1
TGTGCCACCACTAGGGATACTATTACAGGGGCCTCTCACCTCTTC,CATTRDTITGASHLF,TRBD1,NA,TRBJ2-1,TRBV10-3
TGTGCCAGCAGCGTAGGAGTCGGACGAATCCAGGGGAATGAGCAGTTCTTC,CASSVGVGRIQGNEQFF,NA,NA,TRBJ2-1,TRBV9
TGCGCCAGCAGCCAAGATCTTCGACTAGCGGGGGGAGAGACCCAGTACTTC,CASSQDLRLAGGETQYF,TRBD2,NA,TRBJ2-5,TRBV4-1
TGTGCCAGCAGAGGGACTAGCGGGGACAATGAGCAGTTCTTC,CASRGTSGDNEQFF,TRBD2,NA,TRBJ2-1,TRBV2
TGCAGCGTTGAAGATCCCCACTTGGGGCACTCCTACAATGAGCAGTTCTTC,CSVEDPHLGHSYNEQFF,NA,few,TRBJ2-1,TRBV29-1
TGCAGCGTGATGGACCGATACTCGGGGTACGAGCAGTACTTC,CSVMDRYSGYEQYF,NA,NA,TRBJ2-7,TRBV29-1
TGTGCCAGCAGCTTGAGGGTTAGGGGGGGCTCCTACAATGAGCAGTTCTTC,CASSLRVRGGSYNEQFF,NA,few,TRBJ2-1,TRBV5-5
TGTGCCAGCAGCTTGGGGGGACAGGGGAATTCACCCCTCCACTTT,CASSLGGQGNSPLHF,TRBD1,NA,TRBJ1-6,TRBV5-6
TGTGCCAGCAGCTTGATCGCGGGTCAAGAGACCCAGTACTTC,CASSLIAGQETQYF,NA,NA,TRBJ2-5,TRBV7-2
TGTGCCAGCAGTCCCGGTGTAAGTTGGGGCTTTGAGGAAAAACTGTTTTTT,CASSPGVSWGFEEKLFF,NA,once,TRBJ1-4,TRBV27
TGTGCCAGCAGCCAAGATCAGGGTTATGGCTACACCTTC,CASSQDQGYGYTF,NA,NA,TRBJ1-2,TRBV14
TGTGCCAGCAGCCAAGACAGAGGGTTAAAGACCCAGTACTTC,CASSQDRGLKTQYF,NA,once,TRBJ2-5,TRBV3-1/TRBV3-2
TGTGCCAGTAGTAGACGGGGAGGGGATGGCTACACCTTC,CASSRRGGDGYTF,NA,few,TRBJ1-2,TRBV19
TGTGCCAGCGCGGAGCACTCGATCGGGGAGACCCAGTACTTC,CASAEHSIGETQYF,NA,NA,TRBJ2-5,TRBV5-6
TGCAGTGCTAGTCCCGTCCCTACCGGAGCTTTCTTT,CSASPVPTGAFF,NA,NA,TRBJ1-1,TRBV20-1
TGTGCCAGCAGTTTAAGGGGCACCGGGGAGCTGTTTTTT,CASSLRGTGELFF,NA,few,TRBJ2-2,TRBV27
TGTGCCAGCAGCGAAGCCGGGGATCGGGGCTACACCTTC,CASSEAGDRGYTF,NA,NA,TRBJ1-2,TRBV2
TGTGCCAGCAGTTACGTCGGGACTAGCGGGGGGGAGGATACGCAGTATTTT,CASSYVGTSGGEDTQYF,TRBD2,NA,TRBJ2-3,TRBV6-2/TRBV6-3
TGTGCCAGCAGCCCAGGGACTAGCGGGGGGGCTTCCTACAATGAGCAGTTCTTC,CASSPGTSGGASYNEQFF,TRBD2,NA,TRBJ2-1,TRBV7-9
TGTGCCAGCAGCCAAGAGGAGAGGGCGGCTTTCTTT,CASSQEERAAFF,NA,NA,TRBJ1-1,TRBV3-1/TRBV3-2
TGCGCCAGCAGTCCCCTTAGGGGGCAGGGGGCTGGAAACACCATATATTTT,CASSPLRGQGAGNTIYF,TRBD1,NA,TRBJ1-3,TRBV23-1
TGTGCCAGCAGCCAAACTAGCGGGGGGTACAATGAGCAGTTCTTC,CASSQTSGGYNEQFF,TRBD2,NA,TRBJ2-1,TRBV3-1/TRBV3-2
TGTGCCACCAGTGATTCCGCCGGGACATTCACAGATACGCAGTATTTT,CATSDSAGTFTDTQYF,NA,NA,TRBJ2-3,TRBV24-1
TGCGCCAGCGGGCCATACAGGAGCTCCTACAATGAGCAGTTCTTC,CASGPYRSSYNEQFF,NA,NA,TRBJ2-1,TRBV5-1
TGTGCCAGCAGTCCACGGACAGGGGGCGATGAGCAGTTCTTC,CASSPRTGGDEQFF,TRBD1,NA,TRBJ2-1,TRBV27
TGTGCCAGCAGCCCCTCCCAGGGCTACTACACTGAAGCTTTCTTT,CASSPSQGYYTEAFF,NA,NA,TRBJ1-1,TRBV7-9
TGTGCCAGTACCGGGCCCGGGGAGTATTACAATGAGCAGTTCTTC,CASTGPGEYYNEQFF,NA,NA,TRBJ2-1,TRBV27
TGTGCCACCAGCGGGGGGGCCGCCTCTGGAAACACCATATATTTT,CATSGGAASGNTIYF,NA,NA,TRBJ1-3,TRBV15
TGTGCCAGCAGCACACAGGGCGGGGGGAACGCAGATACGCAGTATTTT,CASSTQGGGNADTQYF,TRBD2,NA,TRBJ2-3,TRBV7-2
TGTGCCAGCAGATCTGGCGATACGCAGTATTTT,CASRSGDTQYF,NA,NA,TRBJ2-3,TRBV7-9
TGTGCCAGCTCACCTACAACGGGAGTGCCCGCCGGTAATTCACCCCTCCACTTT,CASSPTTGVPAGNSPLHF,NA,NA,TRBJ1-6,TRBV18
TGTGCCAGCAGTGAAGCGCGCGGGGGTTACGAGACCCAGTACTTC,CASSEARGGYETQYF,TRBD2,NA,TRBJ2-5,TRBV2
TGCGCCAGCAGCTTGGACGGGGGTCGCGGCTCCTACAATGAGCAGTTCTTC,CASSLDGGRGSYNEQFF,NA,NA,TRBJ2-1,TRBV5-1
TGCGCCAGCAGTGAAAGGACTAGCGGCTCCTACGAGCAGTACTTC,CASSERTSGSYEQYF,TRBD2,NA,TRBJ2-7,TRBV10-2
TGTGCCAGCAGCCAAGATGAAACAGGGGCGAACACCGGGGAGCTGTTTTTT,CASSQDETGANTGELFF,TRBD1,NA,TRBJ2-2,TRBV4-2
TGTGCCAGCAGCGCGACCGGGGTAGGCCAGCCCCAGCATTTT,CASSATGVGQPQHF,NA,NA,TRBJ1-5,TRBV9
TGCGCCAGCAGCCAAGTCCAGGACTACGAGCAGTACTTC,CASSQVQDYEQYF,NA,NA,TRBJ2-7,TRBV4-1